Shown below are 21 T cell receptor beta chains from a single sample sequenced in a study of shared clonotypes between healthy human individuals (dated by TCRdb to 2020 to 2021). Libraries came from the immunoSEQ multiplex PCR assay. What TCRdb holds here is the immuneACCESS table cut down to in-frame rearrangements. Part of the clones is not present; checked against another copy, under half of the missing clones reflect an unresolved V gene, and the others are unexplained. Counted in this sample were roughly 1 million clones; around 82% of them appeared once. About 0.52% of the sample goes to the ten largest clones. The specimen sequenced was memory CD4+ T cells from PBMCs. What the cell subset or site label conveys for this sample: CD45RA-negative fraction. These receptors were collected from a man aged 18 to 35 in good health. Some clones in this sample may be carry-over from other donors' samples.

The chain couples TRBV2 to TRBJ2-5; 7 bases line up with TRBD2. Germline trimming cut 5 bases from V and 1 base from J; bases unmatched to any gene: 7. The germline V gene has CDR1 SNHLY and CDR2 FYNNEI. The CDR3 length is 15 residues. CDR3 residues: CASSPSGVPQETQYF. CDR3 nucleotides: TGTGCCAGCAGTCCCAGCGGGGTCCCCCAAGAGACCCAGTACTTC.

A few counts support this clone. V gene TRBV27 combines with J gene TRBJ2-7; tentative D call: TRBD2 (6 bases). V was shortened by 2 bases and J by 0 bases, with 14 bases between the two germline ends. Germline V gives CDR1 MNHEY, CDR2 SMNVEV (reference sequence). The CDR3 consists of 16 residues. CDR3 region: CASSLNGGLASYEQYF. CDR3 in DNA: TGTGCCAGCAGTTTAAATGGGGGGTTAGCCTCCTACGAGCAGTACTTC.

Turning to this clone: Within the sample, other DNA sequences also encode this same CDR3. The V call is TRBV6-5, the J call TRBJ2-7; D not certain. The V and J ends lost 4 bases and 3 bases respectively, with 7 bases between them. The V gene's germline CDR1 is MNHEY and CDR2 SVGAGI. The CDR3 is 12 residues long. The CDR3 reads CASSLSSYEQYF. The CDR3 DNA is TGTGCCAGCAGTTTGTCCAGCTACGAGCAGTACTTC.

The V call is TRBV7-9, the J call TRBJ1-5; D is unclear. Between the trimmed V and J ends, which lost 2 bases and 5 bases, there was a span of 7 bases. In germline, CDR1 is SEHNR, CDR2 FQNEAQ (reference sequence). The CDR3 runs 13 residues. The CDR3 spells CASSLNADQPQHF. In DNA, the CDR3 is TGTGCCAGCAGCTTAAATGCGGATCAGCCCCAGCATTTT. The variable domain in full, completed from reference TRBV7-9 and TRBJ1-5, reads DTGVSQNPRHKITKRGQNVTFRCDPISEHNRLYWYRQTLGQGPEFLTYFQNEAQLEKSRLLSDRFSAERPKGSFSTLEIQRTEQGDSAMYLCASSLNADQPQHFGDGTRLSIL.

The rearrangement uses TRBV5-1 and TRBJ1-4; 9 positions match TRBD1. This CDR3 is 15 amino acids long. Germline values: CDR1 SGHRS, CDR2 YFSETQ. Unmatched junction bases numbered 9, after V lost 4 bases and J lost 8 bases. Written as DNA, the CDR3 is TGCGCCAGCAGCCAAGGGACAGGGAATTTGGAAAAACTGTTTTTT. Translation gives CASSQGTGNLEKLFF. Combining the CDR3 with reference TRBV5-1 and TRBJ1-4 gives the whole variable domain KAGVTQTPRYLIKTRGQQVTLSCSPISGHRSVSWYQQTPGQGLQFLFEYFSETQRNKGNFPGRFSGRQFSNSRSEMNVSTLELGDSALYLCASSQGTGNLEKLFFGSGTQLSVL.

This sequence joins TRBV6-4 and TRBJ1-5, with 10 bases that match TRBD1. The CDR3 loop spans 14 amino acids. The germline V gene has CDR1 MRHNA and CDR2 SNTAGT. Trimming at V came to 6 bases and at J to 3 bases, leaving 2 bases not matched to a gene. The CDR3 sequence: CASRGQGTNQPQHF. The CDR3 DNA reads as TGTGCCAGCAGGGGACAGGGGACCAATCAGCCCCAGCATTTT.

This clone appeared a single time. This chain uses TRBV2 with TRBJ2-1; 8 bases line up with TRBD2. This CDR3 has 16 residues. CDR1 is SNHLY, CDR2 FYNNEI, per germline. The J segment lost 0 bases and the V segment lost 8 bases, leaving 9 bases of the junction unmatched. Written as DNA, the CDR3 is TGTGCCAGCGCGTGGCGGGAGGCCAGCTCCTACAATGAGCAGTTCTTC. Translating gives CASAWREASSYNEQFF.

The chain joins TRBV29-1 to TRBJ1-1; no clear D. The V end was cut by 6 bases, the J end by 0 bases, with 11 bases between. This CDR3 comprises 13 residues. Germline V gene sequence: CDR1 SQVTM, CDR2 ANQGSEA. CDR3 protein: CSVDAGMNTEAFF. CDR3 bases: TGCAGCGTGGACGCAGGCATGAACACTGAAGCTTTCTTT.

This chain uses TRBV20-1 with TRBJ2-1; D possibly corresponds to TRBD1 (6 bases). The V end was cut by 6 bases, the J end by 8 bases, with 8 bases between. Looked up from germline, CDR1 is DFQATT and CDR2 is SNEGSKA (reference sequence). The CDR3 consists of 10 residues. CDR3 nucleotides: TGCAGTGCGGGGGCCGATGAGCAGTTCTTC. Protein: CSAGADEQFF.

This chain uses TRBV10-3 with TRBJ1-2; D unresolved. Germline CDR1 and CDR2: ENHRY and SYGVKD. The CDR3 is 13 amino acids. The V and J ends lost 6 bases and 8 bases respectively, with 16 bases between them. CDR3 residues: CAIRGEGLGGYTF. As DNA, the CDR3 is TGTGCCATCAGGGGCGAGGGCCTGGGCGGCTACACCTTC.

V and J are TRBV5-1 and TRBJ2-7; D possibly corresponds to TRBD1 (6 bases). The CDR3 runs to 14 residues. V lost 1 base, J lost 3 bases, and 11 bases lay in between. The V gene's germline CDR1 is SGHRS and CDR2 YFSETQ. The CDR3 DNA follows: TGCGCCAGCAGCTTGTTTGGGGGACACTACGAGCAGTACTTC. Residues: CASSLFGGHYEQYF.

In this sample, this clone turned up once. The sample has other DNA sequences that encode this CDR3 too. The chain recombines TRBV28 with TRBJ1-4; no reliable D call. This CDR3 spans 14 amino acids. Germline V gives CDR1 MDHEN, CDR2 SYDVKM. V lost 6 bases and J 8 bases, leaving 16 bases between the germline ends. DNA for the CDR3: TGTGCCAGCAGCTCCCCTTTGGAGGGAGAAAAACTGTTTTTT. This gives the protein CASSSPLEGEKLFF.

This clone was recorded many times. CDR3 amino acids: CASSSRFGDRATYGYTF. In DNA form, the CDR3 reads TGTGCCAGCAGCTCACGTTTTGGCGACAGGGCTACTTATGGCTACACCTTC. The rearrangement links TRBV7-2 to TRBJ1-2; 7 bases align to TRBD1. The germline CDR1 and CDR2 sequences are SGHTA and FQGNSA. Trimming removed 4 bases from V and 5 bases from J; junction bases left unmatched: 16. The CDR3 has 17 amino acids. The full variable domain, with the rest looked up from reference TRBV7-2 and TRBJ1-2, is GAGVSQSPSNKVTEKGKDVELRCDPISGHTALYWYRQSLGQGLEFLIYFQGNSAPDKSGLPSDRFSAERTGGSVSTLTIQRTQQEDSAVYLCASSSRFGDRATYGYTFGSGTRLTVV.

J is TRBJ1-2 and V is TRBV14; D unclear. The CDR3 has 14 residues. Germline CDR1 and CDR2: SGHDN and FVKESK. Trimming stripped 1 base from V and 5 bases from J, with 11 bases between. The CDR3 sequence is CASSQGPGGYGYTF. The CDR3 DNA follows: TGTGCCAGCAGCCAAGGCCCAGGAGGTTATGGCTACACCTTC.

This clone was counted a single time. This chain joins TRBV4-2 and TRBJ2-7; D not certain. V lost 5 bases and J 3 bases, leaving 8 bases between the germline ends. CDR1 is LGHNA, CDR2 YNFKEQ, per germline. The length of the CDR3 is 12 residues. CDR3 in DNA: TGTGCCAGCAGCAAAGGCAGCTACGAGCAGTACTTC. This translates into CASSKGSYEQYF.

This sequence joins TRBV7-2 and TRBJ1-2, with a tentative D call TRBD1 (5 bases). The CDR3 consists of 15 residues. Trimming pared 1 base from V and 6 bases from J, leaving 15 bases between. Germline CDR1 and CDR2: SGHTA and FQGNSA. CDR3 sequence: CASSLVYGGSNGYTF. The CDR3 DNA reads TGTGCCAGCAGCTTAGTTTACGGGGGGTCGAATGGCTACACCTTC.

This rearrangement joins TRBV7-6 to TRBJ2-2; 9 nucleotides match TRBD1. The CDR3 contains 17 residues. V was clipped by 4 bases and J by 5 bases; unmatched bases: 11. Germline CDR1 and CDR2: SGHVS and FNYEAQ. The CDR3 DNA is TGTGCCAGCAGCTACTCACAGGGGGCAAGTGGGACCGGGGAGCTGTTTTTT. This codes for CASSYSQGASGTGELFF.

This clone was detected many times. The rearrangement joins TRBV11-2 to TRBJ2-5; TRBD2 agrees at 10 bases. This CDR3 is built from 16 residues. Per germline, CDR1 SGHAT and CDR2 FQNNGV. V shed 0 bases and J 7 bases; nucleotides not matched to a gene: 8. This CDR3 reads CASSLDLAGGWGTQYF. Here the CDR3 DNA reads TGTGCCAGCAGCTTAGATTTAGCGGGAGGCTGGGGGACCCAGTACTTC.

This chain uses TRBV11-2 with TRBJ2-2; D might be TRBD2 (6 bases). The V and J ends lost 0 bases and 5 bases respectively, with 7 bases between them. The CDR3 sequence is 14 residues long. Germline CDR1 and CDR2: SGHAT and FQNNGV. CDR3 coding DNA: TGTGCCAGCAGCTTAGAAGGAGGGACCGGGGAGCTGTTTTTT. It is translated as CASSLEGGTGELFF.

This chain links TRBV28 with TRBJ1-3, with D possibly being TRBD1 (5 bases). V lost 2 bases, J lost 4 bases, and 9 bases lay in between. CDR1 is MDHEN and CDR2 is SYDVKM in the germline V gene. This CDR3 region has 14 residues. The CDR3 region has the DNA TGTGCCAGCAGTTTAGGGGCAACGGGAAACACCATATATTTT. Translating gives CASSLGATGNTIYF.

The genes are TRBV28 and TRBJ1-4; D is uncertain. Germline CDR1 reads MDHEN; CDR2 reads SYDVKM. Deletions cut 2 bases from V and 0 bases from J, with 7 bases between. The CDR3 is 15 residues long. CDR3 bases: TGTGCCAGCAGTTTACTGGCACCAACTAATGAAAAACTGTTTTTT. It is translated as CASSLLAPTNEKLFF.